Listed here are 14 T cell receptor beta chains from one sample, sequenced in a study of T cells after yellow fever vaccination. TCRdb analysed the 5' RACE reads with MiXCR anew, one entry per CDR3 protein. The data show a few hundred thousand distinct CDR3 sequences, with roughly 17% seen just once and 15% to 20% held by the top ten. The specimen comprised PBMCs, sampled 4 to 6 days after the first yellow fever vaccination. The receptor source for this set is a young man who received the YFV17D yellow fever vaccine.

This clonotype was seen a few times. This sequence joins TRBV29-1 and TRBJ2-5, with 7 bases fitting TRBD2. V shed 7 bases and J 3 bases; nucleotides not matched to a gene: 2. The CDR3 has 11 amino acids. Germline CDR1 reads SQVTM; CDR2 reads ANQGSEA. The DNA for the CDR3 is TGCAGCGCCGGACTAGAAGAGACCCAGTACTTC. Residues: CSAGLEETQYF.

This chain connects TRBV7-8 to TRBJ1-1; no clear D gene. Looked up from germline, CDR1 is SGHVS and CDR2 is FQNEAQ. Trimming removed 5 bases from V and 8 bases from J, with 12 bases in between. There are 12 residues in the CDR3. CDR3 loop: CASSEYGREAFF. DNA of the CDR3: TGTGCCAGCAGCGAATACGGGAGGGAAGCTTTCTTT.

This clonotype has only a few counts. V usage is TRBV13 and J usage is TRBJ2-4; D is tentatively TRBD1 or TRBD2 (6 bases each). Germline V lookup: CDR1 PRHDT, CDR2 FYEKMQ (reference sequence). V gave up 4 bases and J gave up 4 bases, with 11 bases separating them. This CDR3 is 14 amino acids long. The CDR3: CASSSGGVKNIQYF. The CDR3 coding sequence is TGTGCCAGCAGCTCCGGGGGCGTGAAAAACATTCAGTACTTC.

The chain is built from TRBV7-9 and TRBJ1-1; D gene unclear. The CDR3 has 13 residues. Germline V gene sequence: CDR1 SEHNR, CDR2 FQNEAQ (reference sequence). Between the trimmed V and J ends, which lost 1 base and 10 bases, there was a span of 13 bases. This chain's CDR3 is CASSLDLAGGAFF. DNA for the CDR3: TGTGCCAGCAGCTTAGATTTGGCAGGAGGAGCTTTCTTT.

This clonotype has a handful of counts. This chain joins TRBV5-1 and TRBJ1-4, with D possibly TRBD1 on 5 matching bases. CDR1 is SGHRS and CDR2 is YFSETQ in the germline V gene. The CDR3 has 16 amino acids. The V and J ends lost 1 base and 0 bases respectively, with 10 bases between them. The CDR3 DNA follows: TGCGCCAGCAGCTTGACAGGAGTGTCAACTAATGAAAAACTGTTTTTT. It specifies CASSLTGVSTNEKLFF.

There are many counts of this clonotype. This sequence joins TRBV7-2 and TRBJ1-2; TRBD1 is a possible D gene (5 bases). This CDR3 spans 13 amino acids. Germline CDR1 and CDR2: SGHTA and FQGNSA. V lost 3 bases and J lost 1, with 6 bases in between. This CDR3 is CASSFDSNYGYTF. The CDR3 bases are TGTGCCAGCAGCTTCGACAGTAACTATGGCTACACCTTC.

This clonotype was counted only a few times. This chain connects TRBV24-1 to TRBJ2-7; tentative D call: TRBD1 (6 bases). The germline V and J ends were trimmed by 4 bases and 5 bases, with 14 bases remaining between them. The CDR3 has 14 amino acids. Germline CDR1 is KGHDR and CDR2 is SFDVKD. This CDR3 reads CATSDGFRDNEQYF. DNA of the CDR3: TGTGCCACCAGTGACGGTTTCAGGGACAACGAGCAGTACTTC.

CDR3 amino acids: CASSTTGLNYGYTF. CDR3 in DNA: TGTGCCAGCAGCACGACAGGGCTTAACTATGGCTACACCTTC. This chain connects TRBV7-2 to TRBJ1-2; 7 bases line up with TRBD1. Germline V gene lookup returns CDR1 SGHTA and CDR2 FQGNSA. This CDR3 has 14 residues. With 5 bases clipped from V and 1 base from J, the junction kept 4 bases outside the gene matches.

This clonotype was seen more than once but under ten times. The chain employs TRBV27 and TRBJ2-7; D uncertain. The germline V and J ends were trimmed by 2 bases and 3 bases, with 14 bases remaining between them. The germline V gene has CDR1 MNHEY and CDR2 SMNVEV (reference sequence). The CDR3 totals 15 residues. The CDR3 spells CASSLRIQPFYEQYV. In DNA form, the CDR3 reads TGTGCCAGCAGTTTACGTATACAGCCATTCTACGAGCAGTACGTC.

There are a few counts of this clonotype. The chain uses TRBV7-2 and TRBJ2-1; possible D gene TRBD2, 6 bases. Deletions cut 0 bases from V and 9 bases from J, with 9 bases between. The CDR3 runs to 13 residues. The V gene's germline CDR1 is SGHTA and CDR2 FQGNSA. The DNA of the CDR3 is TGTGCCAGCAGCTTAGCCCGCGGGGCTGAGCAGTTCTTC. It translates to CASSLARGAEQFF.

This clonotype was counted a few times. The CDR3 reads CASSYGQRPNSPLHF. In DNA form, the CDR3 reads TGTGCCAGCAGTTACGGACAGCGCCCTAATTCACCCCTCCACTTT. The J gene is TRBJ1-6, the V gene TRBV6-5; a weak D match, TRBD1 (6 bases). Germline CDR1 and CDR2: MNHEY and SVGAGI. The V end lost 2 bases, the J end lost 6 bases, and 11 bases lay between the germline ends. This CDR3 comprises 15 residues.

This clonotype was seen more than once but under ten times. The chain uses TRBV6-5 and TRBJ2-1, with D maybe TRBD1 (6 bases). Germline V gene data show CDR1 as MNHEY and CDR2 as SVGAGI. Trimming took 3 bases from V and 8 from J, leaving 17 bases between them. The CDR3 is made up of 15 amino acids. The CDR3 DNA reads as TGTGCCAGCAGTTATATGGGGGCTCGTTATGATGAGCAGTTCTTC. Protein: CASSYMGARYDEQFF.

V gene TRBV12-3 or TRBV12-4 combines with J gene TRBJ1-2; a weak D match, TRBD1 (5 bases). The CDR3 length is 11 residues. V shed 4 bases and J shed 7 bases, with 7 bases lying between them. The CDR3 DNA reads TGTGCCAGCAGTTCAGGGCCTGGCTACACCTTC. It encodes CASSSGPGYTF.

CDR3 amino acids: CASSNRNENEQFF. DNA of the CDR3: TGCGCCAGCAGCAACAGGAACGAAAACGAGCAGTTCTTC. The V and J genes are TRBV4-1 and TRBJ2-1; a possible D gene is TRBD1 (5 bases). V lost 5 bases, J lost 10 bases, and 15 bases lay in between. Germline values: CDR1 MGHRA, CDR2 YSYEKL. CDR3 size: 13 residues.